This TCR beta chain was sequenced for a study of control samples from healthy donors and cancer patients. CDR1 and CDR2 from the germline V gene are SGHNT and YYREEE (reference sequence). Trimming pared 0 bases from V and 3 bases from J, leaving 11 bases between. The CDR3 is made up of 15 amino acids. Assay used: immunoSEQ multiplex PCR; TCRdb lists only in-frame clones, some missing. In total, the table holds some 190,000 clones. The TCR sequence derives from a woman in her 30s in good health. V usage is TRBV5-4 and J usage is TRBJ2-3; D is possibly TRBD2 (5 bases). Sequences were obtained from blood. CDR3 protein: CASSLGRMLTDTQYF. The DNA of the CDR3 is TGTGCCAGCAGCTTGGGGAGGATGTTGACAGATACGCAGTATTTT.